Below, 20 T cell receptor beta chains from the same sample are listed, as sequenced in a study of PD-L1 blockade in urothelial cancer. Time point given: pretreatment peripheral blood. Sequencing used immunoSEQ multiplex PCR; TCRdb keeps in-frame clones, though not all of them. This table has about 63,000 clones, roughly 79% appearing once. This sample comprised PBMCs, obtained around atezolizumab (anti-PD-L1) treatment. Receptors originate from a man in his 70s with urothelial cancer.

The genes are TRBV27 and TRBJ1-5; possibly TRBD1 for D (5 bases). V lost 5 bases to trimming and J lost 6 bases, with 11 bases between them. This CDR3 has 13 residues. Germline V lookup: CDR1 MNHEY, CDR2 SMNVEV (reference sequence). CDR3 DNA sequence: TGTGCCAGCAGTCCGCAGGGTTCTCAGCCCCAGCATTTT. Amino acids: CASSPQGSQPQHF.

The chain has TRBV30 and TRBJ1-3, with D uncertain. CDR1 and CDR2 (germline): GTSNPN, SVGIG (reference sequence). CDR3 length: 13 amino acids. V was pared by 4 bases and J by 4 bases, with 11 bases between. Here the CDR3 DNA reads TGTGCCTGGACAAGGTCGGGAGGAAACACCATATATTTT. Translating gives CAWTRSGGNTIYF.

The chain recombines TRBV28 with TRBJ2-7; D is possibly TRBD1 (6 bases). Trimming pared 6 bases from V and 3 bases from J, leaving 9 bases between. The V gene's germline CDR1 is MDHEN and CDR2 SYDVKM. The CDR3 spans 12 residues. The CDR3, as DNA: TGTGCCAGCAGACCGGACAGCTACGAGCAGTACTTC. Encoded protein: CASRPDSYEQYF. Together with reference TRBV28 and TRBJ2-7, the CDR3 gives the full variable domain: DVKVTQSSRYLVKRTGEKVFLECVQDMDHENMFWYRQDPGLGLRLIYFSYDVKMKEKGDIPEGYSVSREKKERFSLILESASTNQTSMYLCASRPDSYEQYFGPGTRLTVT.

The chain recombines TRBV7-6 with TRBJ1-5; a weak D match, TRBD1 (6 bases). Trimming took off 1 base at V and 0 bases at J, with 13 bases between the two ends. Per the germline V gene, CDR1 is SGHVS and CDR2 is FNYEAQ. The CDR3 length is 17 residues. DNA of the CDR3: TGTGCCAGCAGCTTAGGTCAGGGGCGGATTAGCAATCAGCCCCAGCATTTT. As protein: CASSLGQGRISNQPQHF.

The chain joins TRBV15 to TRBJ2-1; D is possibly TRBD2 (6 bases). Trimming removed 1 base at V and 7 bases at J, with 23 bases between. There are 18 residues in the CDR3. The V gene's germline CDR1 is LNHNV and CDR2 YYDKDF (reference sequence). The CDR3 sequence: CATSRGGGRVMARNEQFF. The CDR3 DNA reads TGTGCCACCAGCAGAGGGGGAGGCAGGGTGATGGCTAGGAATGAGCAGTTCTTC.

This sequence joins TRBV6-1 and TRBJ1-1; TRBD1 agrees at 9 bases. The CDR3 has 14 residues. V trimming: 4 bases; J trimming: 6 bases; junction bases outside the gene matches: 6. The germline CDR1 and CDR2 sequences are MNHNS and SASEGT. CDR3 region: CASSAITGGSEAFF. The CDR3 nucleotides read TGTGCCAGCAGTGCTATAACAGGGGGCTCTGAAGCTTTCTTT.

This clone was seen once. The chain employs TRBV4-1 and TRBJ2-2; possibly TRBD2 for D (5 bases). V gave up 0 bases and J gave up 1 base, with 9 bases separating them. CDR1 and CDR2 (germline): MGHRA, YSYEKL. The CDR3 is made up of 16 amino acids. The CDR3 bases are TGCGCCAGCAGCCAAGAAGCTGGACTGAACACCGGGGAGCTGTTTTTT. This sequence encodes CASSQEAGLNTGELFF.

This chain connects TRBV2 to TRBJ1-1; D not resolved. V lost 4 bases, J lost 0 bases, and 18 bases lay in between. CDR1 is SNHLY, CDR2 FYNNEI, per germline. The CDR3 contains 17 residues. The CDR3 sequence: CASSGTERHSMNTEAFF. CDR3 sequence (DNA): TGTGCCAGCAGTGGTACGGAGAGGCACTCGATGAACACTGAAGCTTTCTTT. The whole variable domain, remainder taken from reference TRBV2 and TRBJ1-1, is EPEVTQTPSHQVTQMGQEVILRCVPISNHLYFYWYRQILGQKVEFLVSFYNNEISEKSEIFDDQFSVERPDGSNFTLKIRSTKLEDSAMYFCASSGTERHSMNTEAFFGQGTRLTVV.

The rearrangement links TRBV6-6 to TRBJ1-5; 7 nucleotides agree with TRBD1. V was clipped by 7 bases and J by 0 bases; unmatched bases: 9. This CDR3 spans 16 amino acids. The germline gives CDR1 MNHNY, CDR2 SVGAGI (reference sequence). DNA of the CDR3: TGTGCCAGCACTACAGGGGACAATGATAGCAATCAGCCCCAGCATTTT. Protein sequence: CASTTGDNDSNQPQHF.

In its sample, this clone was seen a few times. The CDR3 DNA is TGTGCCAGCAGAATGAGGGTGAACACTGAAGCTTTCTTT. Protein sequence: CASRMRVNTEAFF. The chain recombines TRBV2 with TRBJ1-1; D not resolved. Germline V gene lookup returns CDR1 SNHLY and CDR2 FYNNEI. The CDR3 length is 13 residues. Trimming removed 6 bases at V and 0 bases at J, with 8 bases between.

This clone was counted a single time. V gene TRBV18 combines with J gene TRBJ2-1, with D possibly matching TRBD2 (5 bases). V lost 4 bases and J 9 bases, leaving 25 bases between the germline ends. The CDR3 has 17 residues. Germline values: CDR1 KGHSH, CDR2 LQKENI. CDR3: CASSQPGLGDYRGEQFF. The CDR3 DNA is TGTGCCAGCTCACAGCCTGGGTTGGGCGACTACAGAGGTGAGCAGTTCTTC.

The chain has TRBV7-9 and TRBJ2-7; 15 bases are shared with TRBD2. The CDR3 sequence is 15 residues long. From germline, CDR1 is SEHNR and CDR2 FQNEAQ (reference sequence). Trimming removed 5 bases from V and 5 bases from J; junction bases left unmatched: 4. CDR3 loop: CASSRTSGGADEQYF. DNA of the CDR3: TGTGCCAGCAGCCGGACTAGCGGGGGGGCAGACGAGCAGTACTTC.

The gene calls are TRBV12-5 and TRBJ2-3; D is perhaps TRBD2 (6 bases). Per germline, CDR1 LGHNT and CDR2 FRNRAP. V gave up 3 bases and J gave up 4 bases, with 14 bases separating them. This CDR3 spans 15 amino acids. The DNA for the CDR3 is TGTGCTAGTGGTTTAGGCGGGACCGCCCCAGATACGCAGTATTTT. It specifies CASGLGGTAPDTQYF.

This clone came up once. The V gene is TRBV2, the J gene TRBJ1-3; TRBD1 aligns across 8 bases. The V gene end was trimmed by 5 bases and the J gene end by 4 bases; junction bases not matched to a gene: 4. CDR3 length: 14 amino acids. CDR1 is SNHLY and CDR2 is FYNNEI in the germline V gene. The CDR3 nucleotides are TGTGCCAGCAGTCTCAGGGGGCCAGGAAACACCATATATTTT. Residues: CASSLRGPGNTIYF.

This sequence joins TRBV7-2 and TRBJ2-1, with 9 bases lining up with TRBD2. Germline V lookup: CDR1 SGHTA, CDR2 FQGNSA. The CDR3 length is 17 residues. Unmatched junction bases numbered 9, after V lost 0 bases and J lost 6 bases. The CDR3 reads CASSLAPGGRAGNEQFF. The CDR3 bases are TGTGCCAGCAGCTTAGCCCCCGGCGGGAGGGCCGGCAATGAGCAGTTCTTC. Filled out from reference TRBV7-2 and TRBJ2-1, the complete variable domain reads GAGVSQSPSNKVTEKGKDVELRCDPISGHTALYWYRQSLGQGLEFLIYFQGNSAPDKSGLPSDRFSAERTGGSVSTLTIQRTQQEDSAVYLCASSLAPGGRAGNEQFFGPGTRLTVL.

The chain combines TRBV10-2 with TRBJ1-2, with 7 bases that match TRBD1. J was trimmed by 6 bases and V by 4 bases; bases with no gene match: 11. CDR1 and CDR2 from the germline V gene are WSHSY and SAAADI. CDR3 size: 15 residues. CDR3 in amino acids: CASSGQGSTSNGYTF. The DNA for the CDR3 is TGCGCCAGCAGTGGACAGGGATCAACATCAAATGGCTACACCTTC.

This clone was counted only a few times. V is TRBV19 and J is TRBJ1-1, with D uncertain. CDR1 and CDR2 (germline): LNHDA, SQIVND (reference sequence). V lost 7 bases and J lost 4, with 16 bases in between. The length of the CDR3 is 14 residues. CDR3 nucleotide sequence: TGTGCCAGTACCCCTCCGGGTTCAAGCACTGAAGCTTTCTTT. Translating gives CASTPPGSSTEAFF.

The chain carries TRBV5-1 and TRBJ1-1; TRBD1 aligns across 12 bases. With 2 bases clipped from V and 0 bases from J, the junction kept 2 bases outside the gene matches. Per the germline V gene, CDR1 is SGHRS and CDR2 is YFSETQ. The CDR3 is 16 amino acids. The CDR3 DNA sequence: TGCGCCAGCAGCTTTGGGACAGGGGGCTTGAACACTGAAGCTTTCTTT. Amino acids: CASSFGTGGLNTEAFF.

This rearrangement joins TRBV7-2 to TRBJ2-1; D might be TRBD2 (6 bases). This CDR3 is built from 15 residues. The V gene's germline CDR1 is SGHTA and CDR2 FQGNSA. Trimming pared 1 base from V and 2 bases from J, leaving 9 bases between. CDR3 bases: TGTGCCAGCAGCTTAGGCGGGACGGCCTACAATGAGCAGTTCTTC. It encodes CASSLGGTAYNEQFF.

The CDR3 protein is CASSLRAGENQPQHF. CDR3 bases: TGTGCCAGCAGCTTACGGGCAGGGGAGAATCAGCCCCAGCATTTT. The rearrangement uses TRBV7-2 and TRBJ1-5; maybe TRBD1 (6 bases). Germline-derived CDR1 and CDR2 are SGHTA and FQGNSA. V lost 2 bases and J 4 bases, leaving 12 bases between the germline ends. The CDR3 is 15 residues long.